Each of the 11 T cell receptor beta chains below was sequenced from the same sample in a study of CD8 T cells in Susac syndrome. RNA, at about 0.5 to 1 ug, was reverse transcribed with random hexamers. From the immunoSEQ multiplex PCR reads, TCRdb called clonotypes with MiXCR, one entry per CDR3 protein. The sample yields approximately 120,000 distinct CDR3 sequences, 90% to 98% seen once. Sequencing input: CD4+ T cells from PBMCs. These receptor sequences come from a human donor in good health.

The CDR3 nucleotides read TGTGCCAGCAGTTTATCTATTCGGGGCCCCAAATCACCCCTCCACTTT. Protein: CASSLSIRGPKSPLHF. The chain recombines TRBV27 with TRBJ1-6, with D perhaps matching TRBD1 (5 bases). Germline CDR1 and CDR2: MNHEY and SMNVEV (reference sequence). The CDR3 totals 16 residues. The V end lost 0 bases, the J end lost 10 bases, and 16 bases lay between the germline ends.

V gene TRBV27 combines with J gene TRBJ1-2; 9 bases are a match to TRBD1. The ends lost 5 bases at V and 8 bases at J; junction bases unmatched: 6. The CDR3 runs to 13 residues. In germline, CDR1 is MNHEY, CDR2 SMNVEV (reference sequence). CDR3 bases: TGTGCCAGCAGTCCTCGGACAGGGGAGGGCTACACCTTC. It yields the protein CASSPRTGEGYTF.

The chain carries TRBV7-2 and TRBJ2-7; 9 nucleotides agree with TRBD1. The germline CDR1 and CDR2 sequences are SGHTA and FQGNSA. J was trimmed by 6 bases and V by 3 bases; bases with no gene match: 12. The CDR3 contains 16 residues. The CDR3 loop reads CASSFAPSGQGGEQYF. For the CDR3, the DNA is TGTGCCAGCAGCTTCGCCCCCTCGGGACAGGGAGGCGAGCAGTACTTC.

DNA of the CDR3: TGTGCCAGCAGCCAAGGAGAGGGAGGATACGAGCAGTACTTC. It codes for CASSQGEGGYEQYF. The chain combines TRBV3-1 with TRBJ2-7; tentatively, D is TRBD2 (6 bases). Germline lookup yields CDR1 LGHDT and CDR2 YNNKEL (reference sequence). This CDR3 contains 14 residues. Trimming stripped 1 base from V and 4 bases from J, with 11 bases between.

The chain joins TRBV29-1 to TRBJ2-3; D uncertain. Germline V gene sequence: CDR1 SQVTM, CDR2 ANQGSEA. This CDR3 contains 13 residues. With 5 bases removed from V and 2 bases from J, the gap between germline ends came to 11 bases. In DNA form, the CDR3 reads TGCAGCGTTCAGGCAAAATACACAGATACGCAGTATTTT. It specifies CSVQAKYTDTQYF.

The genes are TRBV20-1 and TRBJ1-1; D is possibly TRBD1 (6 bases). Looked up from germline, CDR1 is DFQATT and CDR2 is SNEGSKA (reference sequence). Trimming stripped 6 bases from V and 3 bases from J, with 14 bases between. This CDR3 is 13 amino acids long. CDR3 coding DNA: TGCAGTGCCCTAGACAGGTCTGACACTGAAGCTTTCTTT. Protein: CSALDRSDTEAFF.

The chain combines TRBV28 with TRBJ2-5, with 8 bases fitting TRBD1. CDR3 length equals 15 residues. With V trimmed by 3 bases and J by 1 base, 4 bases remained unmatched. Germline V gene sequence: CDR1 MDHEN, CDR2 SYDVKM. The CDR3, as DNA: TGTGCCAGCAGTTTTGCGGGACAGGCCCAAGAGACCCAGTACTTC. It encodes CASSFAGQAQETQYF. The full variable domain, rest sourced from reference TRBV28 and TRBJ2-5, is DVKVTQSSRYLVKRTGEKVFLECVQDMDHENMFWYRQDPGLGLRLIYFSYDVKMKEKGDIPEGYSVSREKKERFSLILESASTNQTSMYLCASSFAGQAQETQYFGPGTRLLVL.

The chain links TRBV15 to TRBJ2-6; D is undetermined. V was shortened by 0 bases and J by 1 base, with 7 bases between the two germline ends. Germline values: CDR1 LNHNV, CDR2 YYDKDF (reference sequence). The CDR3 length is 16 residues. CDR3 DNA: TGTGCCACCAGCAGAGATTCGAGATCTGGGGCCAACGTCCTGACTTTC. Translating gives CATSRDSRSGANVLTF. The whole variable domain, filled in from reference TRBV15 and TRBJ2-6, reads DAMVIQNPRYQVTQFGKPVTLSCSQTLNHNVMYWYQQKSSQAPKLLFHYYDKDFNNEADTPDNFQSRRPNTSFCFLDIRSPGLGDTAMYLCATSRDSRSGANVLTFGAGSRLTVL.

The V call is TRBV28, the J call TRBJ2-1, with TRBD2 identical over 10 bases. In germline, CDR1 is MDHEN, CDR2 SYDVKM. J was trimmed by 6 bases and V by 5 bases; bases with no gene match: 7. This CDR3 is built from 15 residues. The chain's CDR3 is CASSKAGGPFNEQFF. CDR3 sequence (DNA): TGTGCCAGCAGTAAAGCGGGGGGGCCGTTCAATGAGCAGTTCTTC.

This chain connects TRBV18 to TRBJ1-2; D ambiguous. Between the trimmed V and J ends, which lost 3 bases and 4 bases, there was a span of 12 bases. Germline-derived CDR1 and CDR2 are KGHSH and LQKENI. CDR3 length: 14 amino acids. The CDR3 sequence is CASSPWPEIYGYTF. The DNA for the CDR3 is TGTGCCAGCTCACCTTGGCCGGAGATCTATGGCTACACCTTC. Full variable domain (outside the CDR3, taken from reference TRBV18 and TRBJ1-2): NAGVMQNPRHLVRRRGQEARLRCSPMKGHSHVYWYRQLPEEGLKFMVYLQKENIIDESGMPKERFSAEFPKEGPSILRIQQVVRGDSAAYFCASSPWPEIYGYTFGSGTRLTVV.

The chain joins TRBV28 to TRBJ2-4, with 8 bases matching TRBD2. This CDR3 is 15 amino acids long. Germline trimming cut 3 bases from V and 3 bases from J; bases unmatched to any gene: 4. CDR1 MDHEN and CDR2 SYDVKM come from the germline V gene. The CDR3 here is CASSLRGESKNIQYF. The CDR3, as DNA: TGTGCCAGCAGTTTGCGGGGGGAAAGCAAAAACATTCAGTACTTC.